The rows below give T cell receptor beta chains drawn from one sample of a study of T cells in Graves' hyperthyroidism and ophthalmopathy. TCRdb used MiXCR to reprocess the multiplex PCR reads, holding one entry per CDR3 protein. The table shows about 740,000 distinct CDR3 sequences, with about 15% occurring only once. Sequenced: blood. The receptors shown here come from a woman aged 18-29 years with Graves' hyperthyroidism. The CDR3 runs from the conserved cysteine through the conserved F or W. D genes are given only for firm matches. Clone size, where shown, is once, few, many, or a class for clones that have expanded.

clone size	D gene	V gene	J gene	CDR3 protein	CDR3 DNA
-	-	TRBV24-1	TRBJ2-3	CATSGLREDTQYF	TGTGCCACCAGTGGGTTGAGAGAAGATACGCAGTATTTT
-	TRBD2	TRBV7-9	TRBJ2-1	CASSSWTSGHLGEQFF	TGTGCCAGCAGCTCCTGGACTAGCGGGCATTTGGGTGAGCAGTTCTTC
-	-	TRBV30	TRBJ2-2	CAWRGGAGELFF	TGTGCCTGGAGAGGGGGGGCCGGGGAGCTGTTTTTT
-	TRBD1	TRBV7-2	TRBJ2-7	CASNNEGAWTGEQYF	TGTGCCAGCAATAACGAGGGGGCTTGGACGGGGGAGCAGTACTTC
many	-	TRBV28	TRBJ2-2	CASSLWGTKIGTGELFF	TGTGCCAGCAGTTTATGGGGGACAAAGATAGGCACCGGGGAGCTGTTTTTT
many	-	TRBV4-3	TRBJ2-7	CASSQDRDRYEQYF	TGCGCCAGCAGCCAAGATCGAGACCGGTACGAGCAGTACTTC
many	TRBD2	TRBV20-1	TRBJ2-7	CSAREIAGPAYEQYF	TGCAGTGCTAGAGAAATAGCGGGTCCGGCCTACGAGCAGTACTTC
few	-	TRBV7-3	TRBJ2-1	CASRDRDTREQFF	TGTGCCAGCAGAGATAGGGACACCCGAGAGCAGTTCTTC
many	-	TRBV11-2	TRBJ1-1	CASSISGANTEAFF	TGTGCCAGCAGCATAAGTGGGGCGAACACTGAAGCTTTCTTT
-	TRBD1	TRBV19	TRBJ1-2	CASSPWDRANSYGYTF	TGTGCCAGTAGTCCATGGGACAGGGCGAACAGCTATGGCTACACCTTC
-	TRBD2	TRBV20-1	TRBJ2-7	CSAIRAGVNPYEQYF	TGCAGTGCTATCAGGGCGGGAGTCAATCCCTACGAGCAGTACTTC
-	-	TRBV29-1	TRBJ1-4	CSVAGQYNEKLLF	TGCAGCGTTGCAGGGCAGTATAATGAAAAACTGCTTTTT
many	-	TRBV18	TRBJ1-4	CASSPWSSMTNEKLFF	TGTGCCAGCTCACCATGGAGTTCCATGACTAATGAAAAACTGTTTTTT
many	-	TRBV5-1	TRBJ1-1	CASSLSTSIYTEAFF	TGCGCCAGCAGTTTATCTACGAGTATATACACTGAAGCTTTCTTT
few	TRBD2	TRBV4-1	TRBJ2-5	CASSQPRTSGTQYF	TGCGCCAGCAGCCAACCAAGGACTAGCGGGACGCAGTACTTC
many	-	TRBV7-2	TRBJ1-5	CASSLGVGNQPQHF	TGTGCCAGCAGCTTGGGGGTGGGCAATCAGCCCCAGCATTTT
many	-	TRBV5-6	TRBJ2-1	CASSLGPGSNEQFF	TGTGCCAGCAGCTTGGGCCCAGGGAGTAATGAGCAGTTCTTC
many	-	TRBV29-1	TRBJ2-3	CSVDDLSSYGPDTQYF	TGCAGCGTTGATGACCTCAGCAGCTACGGCCCAGATACGCAGTATTTT
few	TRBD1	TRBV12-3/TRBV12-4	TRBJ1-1	CASSPTGGISEAFF	TGTGCCAGCAGTCCGACAGGGGGTATCTCTGAAGCTTTCTTT
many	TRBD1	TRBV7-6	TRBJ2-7	CASSIGQGGTYEQYF	TGTGCCAGCAGCATAGGACAGGGCGGAACCTACGAGCAGTACTTC
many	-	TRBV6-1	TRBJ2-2	CASSKTGFGTGELFF	TGTGCCAGCAGTAAGACAGGCTTTGGAACCGGGGAGCTGTTTTTT
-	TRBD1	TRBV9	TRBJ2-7	CASSEGQGSSQYEQYF	TGTGCCAGCAGCGAGGGACAGGGATCTTCACAATACGAGCAGTACTTC
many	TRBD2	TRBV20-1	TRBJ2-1	CSARGGLAYNEQFF	TGCAGTGCTAGAGGGGGACTAGCTTACAATGAGCAGTTCTTC
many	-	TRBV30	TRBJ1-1	CAWRGGPGSEAFF	TGTGCCTGGAGGGGCGGGCCAGGCAGTGAAGCTTTCTTT
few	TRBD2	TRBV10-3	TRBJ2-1	CAISDSQLAGGTYNEQFF	TGTGCCATCAGTGATTCCCAACTAGCGGGAGGGACCTACAATGAGCAGTTCTTC
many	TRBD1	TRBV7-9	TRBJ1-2	CASSPGQGGYTF	TGTGCCAGCAGCCCCGGACAGGGCGGCTACACCTTC
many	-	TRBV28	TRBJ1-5	CASSYASGLNQPQHF	TGTGCCAGCAGTTATGCTTCAGGGCTCAATCAGCCCCAGCATTTT
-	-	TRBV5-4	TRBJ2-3	CASSVAAGTRTDTQYF	TGTGCCAGCAGCGTCGCTGCTGGGACGCGCACAGATACGCAGTATTTT
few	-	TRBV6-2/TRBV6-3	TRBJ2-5	CASSPLLGPQETQYF	TGTGCCAGCAGTCCCCTGTTGGGCCCACAAGAGACCCAGTACTTC
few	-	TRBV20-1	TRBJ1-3	CSASAGADGNTIYF	TGCAGTGCTAGTGCAGGGGCCGATGGAAACACCATATATTTT
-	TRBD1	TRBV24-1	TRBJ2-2	CATSDPGQGDTGELFF	TGTGCCACCAGTGATCCGGGACAGGGGGACACCGGGGAGCTGTTTTTT
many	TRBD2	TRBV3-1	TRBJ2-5	CASSQETSGSETQYF	TGTGCCAGCAGCCAAGAGACTAGCGGGAGTGAGACCCAGTACTTC
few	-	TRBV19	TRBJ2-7	CASSPAGVSYEQYF	TGTGCCAGTAGTCCGGCAGGGGTATCCTACGAGCAGTACTTC
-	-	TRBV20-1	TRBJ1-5	CSAWKGNSNQPQHF	TGCAGTGCTTGGAAGGGGAATAGCAATCAGCCCCAGCATTTT
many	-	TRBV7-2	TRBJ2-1	CASSLGLGYGSSYNEQFF	TGTGCCAGCAGCTTAGGATTGGGGTACGGGAGCTCCTACAATGAGCAGTTCTTC
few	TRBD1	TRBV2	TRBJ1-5	CASTRRQGVNQPQHF	TGTGCCAGCACCCGGAGACAGGGGGTAAATCAGCCCCAGCATTTT
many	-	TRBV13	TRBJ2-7	CASSPTFPNVYEQYF	TGTGCCAGCAGCCCCACCTTCCCCAACGTCTACGAGCAGTACTTC
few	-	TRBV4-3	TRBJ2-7	CASSQDLVSYEQYF	TGCGCCAGCAGCCAAGATCTAGTATCCTACGAGCAGTACTTC
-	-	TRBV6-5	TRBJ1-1	CASSYSKSGWGNTEAFF	TGTGCCAGCAGTTACTCGAAATCGGGATGGGGGAACACTGAAGCTTTCTTT
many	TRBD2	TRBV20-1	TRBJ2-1	CSARDHKLLAGGGNEQFF	TGCAGTGCTAGAGATCATAAACTTCTAGCGGGAGGGGGCAATGAGCAGTTCTTC
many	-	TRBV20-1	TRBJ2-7	CSARLQGRDNYEQYF	TGCAGTGCTAGGCTTCAGGGCAGAGACAACTACGAGCAGTACTTC
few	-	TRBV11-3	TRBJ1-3	CASSSSPGNTIYF	TGTGCCAGCAGCTCCTCGCCTGGAAACACCATATATTTT
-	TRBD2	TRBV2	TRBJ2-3	CASRLGRGPDTQYF	TGTGCCAGCAGACTTGGGAGGGGCCCAGATACGCAGTATTTT
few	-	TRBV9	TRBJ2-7	CASSPGPSEQYF	TGTGCCAGCAGCCCAGGCCCCTCCGAGCAGTACTTC
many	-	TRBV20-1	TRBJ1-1	CSAITGAEAFF	TGCAGTGCAATCACAGGAGCCGAAGCTTTCTTT
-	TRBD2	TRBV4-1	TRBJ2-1	CASSPPGGAGGLTHNEQFF	TGCGCCAGCAGCCCCCCCGGGGGAGCGGGAGGCCTCACCCACAATGAGCAGTTCTTC
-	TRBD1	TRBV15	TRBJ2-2	CATSTRTGGTGELFF	TGTGCCACCAGCACCAGGACAGGGGGAACCGGGGAGCTGTTTTTT
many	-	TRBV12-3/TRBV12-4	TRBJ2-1	CASSFLSYASYNEQFF	TGTGCCAGCAGTTTTCTGTCGTACGCTTCCTACAATGAGCAGTTCTTC
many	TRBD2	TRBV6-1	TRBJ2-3	CASSAGTSGGTDTQYF	TGTGCCAGCAGTGCCGGGACTAGCGGGGGAACAGATACGCAGTATTTT
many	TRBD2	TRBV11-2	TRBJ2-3	CASSPVGLAGLTDTQYF	TGTGCCAGCAGTCCCGTAGGACTAGCGGGTTTAACAGATACGCAGTATTTT
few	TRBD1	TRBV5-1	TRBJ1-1	CASSIRDRGLMNTEAFF	TGCGCCAGCAGCATCCGGGACAGGGGGCTTATGAACACTGAAGCTTTCTTT
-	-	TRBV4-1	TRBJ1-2	CASKEVGANYGYTF	TGCGCCAGCAAGGAGGTAGGGGCTAACTATGGCTACACCTTC
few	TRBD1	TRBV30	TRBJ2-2	CAWSGQGSTPNTGELFF	TGTGCCTGGAGTGGACAGGGATCAACTCCAAACACCGGGGAGCTGTTTTTT
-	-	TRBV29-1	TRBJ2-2	CSVGMGPGELFF	TGCAGCGTTGGAATGGGCCCCGGGGAGCTGTTTTTT